Sequencing of this TCR beta chain was carried out in a study of CD8 T cells in Susac syndrome. Notes on the study in general: It was acknowledged in the study that its TCR sequencing and HLA analysis involved a relatively small number of individuals.

A word on this clonotype: What it binds is not known.

When the RNA was reverse transcribed, random hexamers were used with an input of roughly 0.45 to 1 ug. Via MiXCR, TCRdb re-called the immunoSEQ multiplex PCR reads, giving one row per CDR3 protein. The table lists approximately 120,000 distinct CDR3 sequences, more than 75% of them singletons. Control patients had untreated stable or active relapsing-remitting multiple sclerosis by revised McDonald criteria. Sequences were obtained from CD8+ T cells from PBMCs. The source of this sequence is a human donor with multiple sclerosis.

This CDR3 is CASSYNRAYEQYF. Here the CDR3 DNA reads TGTGCCAGCAGTTATAACAGGGCCTACGAGCAGTACTTC. The V and J genes are TRBV27 and TRBJ2-7; tentative D call: TRBD1 (6 bases). This CDR3 comprises 13 residues. V lost 4 bases and J 2 bases, leaving 9 bases between the germline ends. Germline loops: CDR1 MNHEY, CDR2 SMNVEV (reference sequence).